This T cell receptor beta chain derives from a study of cytotoxic CD8 clonotypes in ibrutinib-treated CLL. Study-level points and caveats: Samples were collected at differing times from sustained-remission and progressing patients.

The CDR3 is 16 residues long. Trimming took off 0 bases at V and 0 bases at J, with 11 bases between the two ends. Only in-frame clones appear in the TCRdb table, and some are missing; sequencing was by immunoSEQ multiplex PCR. The sample includes around 60,000 clones, roughly 70% of them seen just once. To note about this clone: Its specificity is unknown.

The TCR sequence derives from a human donor with chronic lymphocytic leukemia. The chain combines TRBV5-3 with TRBJ2-3; D remains unclear. TRBV5-3 qualifies as an ORF whose function is uncertain. This specimen was PBMCs, taken after 12 months of ibrutinib treatment. The CDR3 bases are TGTGCCAGAAGCTTGGCCGGCTGCTATAGCACAGATACGCAGTATTTT. Encoded protein: CARSLAGCYSTDTQYF.